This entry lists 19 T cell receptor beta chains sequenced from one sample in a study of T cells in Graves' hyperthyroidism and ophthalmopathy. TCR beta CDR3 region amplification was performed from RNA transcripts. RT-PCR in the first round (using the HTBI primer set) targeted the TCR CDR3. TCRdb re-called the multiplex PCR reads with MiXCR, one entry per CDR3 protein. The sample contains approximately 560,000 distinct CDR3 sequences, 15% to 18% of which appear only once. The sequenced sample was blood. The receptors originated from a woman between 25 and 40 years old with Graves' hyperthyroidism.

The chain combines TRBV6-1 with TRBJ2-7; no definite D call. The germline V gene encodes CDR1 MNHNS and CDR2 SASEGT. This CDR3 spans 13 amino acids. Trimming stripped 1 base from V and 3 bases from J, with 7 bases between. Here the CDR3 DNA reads TGTGCCAGCAGTGAAGGGGTTTTCTACGAGCAGTACTTC. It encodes CASSEGVFYEQYF.

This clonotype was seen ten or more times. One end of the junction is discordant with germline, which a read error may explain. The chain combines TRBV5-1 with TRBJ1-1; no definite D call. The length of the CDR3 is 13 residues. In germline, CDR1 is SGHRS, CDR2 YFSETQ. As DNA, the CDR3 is TGTGCCAGCAGCTTAGAGGGGAACACTGAAGCTTTCTTT. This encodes CASSLEGNTEAFF.

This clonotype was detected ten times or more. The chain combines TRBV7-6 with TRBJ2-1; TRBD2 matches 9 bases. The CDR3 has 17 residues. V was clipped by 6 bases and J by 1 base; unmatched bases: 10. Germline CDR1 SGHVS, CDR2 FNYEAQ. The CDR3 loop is CASRPRASGASYNEQFF. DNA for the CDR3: TGTGCCAGCAGACCCCGGGCTAGCGGGGCTTCCTACAATGAGCAGTTCTTC.

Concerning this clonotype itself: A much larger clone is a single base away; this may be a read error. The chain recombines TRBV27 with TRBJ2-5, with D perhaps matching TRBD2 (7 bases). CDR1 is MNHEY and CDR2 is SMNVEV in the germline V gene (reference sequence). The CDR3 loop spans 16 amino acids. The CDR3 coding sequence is TGTGCCGGCAGTTTGGGGGGGCGGAATGGCCAAGAGACCCAGTACTTC. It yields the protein CAGSLGGRNGQETQYF.

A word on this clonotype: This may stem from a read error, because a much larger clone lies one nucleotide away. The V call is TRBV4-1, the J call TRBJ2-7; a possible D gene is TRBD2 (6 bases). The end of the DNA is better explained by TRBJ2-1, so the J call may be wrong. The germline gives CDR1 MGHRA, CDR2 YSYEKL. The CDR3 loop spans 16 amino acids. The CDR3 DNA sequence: TGCGCCAGCAGCCACGCTTGGCGGGATCGGTCCTACGAGCAGTTCTTC. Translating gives CASSHAWRDRSYEQFF.

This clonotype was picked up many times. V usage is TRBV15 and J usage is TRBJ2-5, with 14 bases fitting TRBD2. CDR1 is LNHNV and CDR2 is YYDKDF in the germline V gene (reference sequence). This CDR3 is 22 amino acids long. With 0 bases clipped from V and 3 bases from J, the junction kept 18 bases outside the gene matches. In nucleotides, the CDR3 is TGTGCCACCAGCAGAGACCGTGGGACTAGCGGGAGAATAGCAGGGGGGGAAGAGACCCAGTACTTC. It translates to CATSRDRGTSGRIAGGEETQYF.

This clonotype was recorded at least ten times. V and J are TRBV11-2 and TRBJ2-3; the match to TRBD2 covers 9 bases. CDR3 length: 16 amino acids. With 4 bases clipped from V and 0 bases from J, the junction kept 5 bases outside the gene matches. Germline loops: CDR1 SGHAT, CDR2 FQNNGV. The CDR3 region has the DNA TGTGCCAGCAGCTCCATAGCGGGAGCTAGCACAGATACGCAGTATTTT. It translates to CASSSIAGASTDTQYF.

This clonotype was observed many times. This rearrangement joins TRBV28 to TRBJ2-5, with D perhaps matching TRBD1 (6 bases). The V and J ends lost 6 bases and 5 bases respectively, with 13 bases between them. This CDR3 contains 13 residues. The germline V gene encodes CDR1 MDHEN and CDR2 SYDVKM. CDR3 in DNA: TGTGCCAGCAGCATAGGGGGTGGTGAGACCCAGTACTTC. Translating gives CASSIGGGETQYF.

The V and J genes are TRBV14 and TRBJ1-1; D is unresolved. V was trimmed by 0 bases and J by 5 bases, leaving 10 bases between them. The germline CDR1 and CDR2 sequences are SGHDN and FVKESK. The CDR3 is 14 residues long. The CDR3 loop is CASSQETSGTEAFF. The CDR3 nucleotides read TGTGCCAGCAGCCAAGAGACTTCGGGGACTGAAGCTTTCTTT. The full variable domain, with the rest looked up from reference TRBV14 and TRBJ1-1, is EAGVTQFPSHSVIEKGQTVTLRCDPISGHDNLYWYRRVMGKEIKFLLHFVKESKQDESGMPNNRFLAERTGGTYSTLKVQPAELEDSGVYFCASSQETSGTEAFFGQGTRLTVV.

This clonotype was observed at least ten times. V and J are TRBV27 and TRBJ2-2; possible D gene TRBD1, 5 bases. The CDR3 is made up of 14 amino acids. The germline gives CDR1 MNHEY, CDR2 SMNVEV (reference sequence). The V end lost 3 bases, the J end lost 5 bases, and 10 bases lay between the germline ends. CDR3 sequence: CASSFNQGTGELFF. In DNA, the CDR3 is TGTGCCAGCAGTTTTAATCAGGGAACCGGGGAGCTGTTTTTT.

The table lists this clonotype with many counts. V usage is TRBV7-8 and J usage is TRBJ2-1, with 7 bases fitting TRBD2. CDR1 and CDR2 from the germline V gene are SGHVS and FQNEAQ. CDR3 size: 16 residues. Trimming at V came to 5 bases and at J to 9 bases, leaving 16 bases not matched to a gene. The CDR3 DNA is TGTGCCAGCAGCAATGTAGCCTGGGCGGGAGCTGTTGAGCAGTTCTTC. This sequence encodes CASSNVAWAGAVEQFF.

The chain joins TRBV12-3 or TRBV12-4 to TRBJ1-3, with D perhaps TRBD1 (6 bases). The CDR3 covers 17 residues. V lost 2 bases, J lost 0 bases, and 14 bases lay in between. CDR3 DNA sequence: TGTGCCAGCAGTTTACAGGCCCAGGGGATCTCTGGAAACACCATATATTTT. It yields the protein CASSLQAQGISGNTIYF.

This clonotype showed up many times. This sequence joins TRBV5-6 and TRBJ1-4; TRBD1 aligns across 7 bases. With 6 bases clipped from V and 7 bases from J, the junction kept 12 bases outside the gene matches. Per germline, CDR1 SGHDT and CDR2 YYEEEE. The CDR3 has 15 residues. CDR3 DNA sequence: TGTGCCAGCAACAAAAGTCCGGGACAGCGTGAAAAACTGTTTTTT. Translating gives CASNKSPGQREKLFF.

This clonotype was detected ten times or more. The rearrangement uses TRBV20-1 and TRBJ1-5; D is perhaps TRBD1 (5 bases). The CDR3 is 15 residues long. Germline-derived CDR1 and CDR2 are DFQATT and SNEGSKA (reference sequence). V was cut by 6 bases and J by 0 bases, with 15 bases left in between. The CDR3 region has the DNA TGCAGTGCAACCGGGACGGCCTTTAGCAATCAGCCCCAGCATTTT. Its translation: CSATGTAFSNQPQHF.

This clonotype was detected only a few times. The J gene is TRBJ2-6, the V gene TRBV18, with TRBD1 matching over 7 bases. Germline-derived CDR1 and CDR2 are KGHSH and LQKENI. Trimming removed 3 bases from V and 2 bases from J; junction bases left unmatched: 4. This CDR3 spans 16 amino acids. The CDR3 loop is CASSPTGTAGANVLTF. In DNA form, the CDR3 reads TGTGCCAGCTCACCGACAGGGACCGCTGGGGCCAACGTCCTGACTTTC.

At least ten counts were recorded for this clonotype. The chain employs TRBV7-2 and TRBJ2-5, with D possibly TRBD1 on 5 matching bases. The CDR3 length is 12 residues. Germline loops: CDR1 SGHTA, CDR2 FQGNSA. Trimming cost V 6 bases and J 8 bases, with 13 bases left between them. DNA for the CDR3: TGTGCCAGCAGTGAAGGGGTAGGAACCCAGTACTTC. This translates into CASSEGVGTQYF.

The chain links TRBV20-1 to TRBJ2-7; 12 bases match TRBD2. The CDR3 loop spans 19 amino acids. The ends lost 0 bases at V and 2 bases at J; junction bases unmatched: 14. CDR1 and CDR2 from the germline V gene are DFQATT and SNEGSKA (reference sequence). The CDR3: CSARDRASGRAPRPYEQYF. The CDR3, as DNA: TGCAGTGCTAGAGATAGGGCTAGCGGGAGGGCCCCTCGGCCCTACGAGCAGTACTTC.

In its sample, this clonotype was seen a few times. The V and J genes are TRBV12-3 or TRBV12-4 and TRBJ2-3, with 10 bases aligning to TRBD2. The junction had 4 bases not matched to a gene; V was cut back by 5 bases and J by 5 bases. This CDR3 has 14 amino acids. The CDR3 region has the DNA TGTGCCAGCAGTCCTAGCGGGAGACAAGATACGCAGTATTTT. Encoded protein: CASSPSGRQDTQYF.

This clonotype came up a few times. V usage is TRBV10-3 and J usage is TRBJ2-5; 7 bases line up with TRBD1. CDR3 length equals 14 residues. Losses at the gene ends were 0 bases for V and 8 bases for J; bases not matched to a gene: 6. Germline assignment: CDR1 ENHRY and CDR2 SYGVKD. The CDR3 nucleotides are TGTGCCATCAGTGAGTCGAGGGGGCTCGGCACCCAGTACTTC. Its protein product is CAISESRGLGTQYF.